This T cell receptor (beta chain) appears in the sequencing data of a study of T cell responses to AZD1222 COVID-19 vaccine. This CDR3 is built from 15 residues. This clone showed up just a few times. Its cognate antigen is unknown. Points from the study as a whole: Clonal diversity may have been underestimated, and the donors were mostly white British, with more females than males. Unmutated variant regions are reportedly targeted by nearly half of spike-specific TCRs.

Clones were sequenced by immunoSEQ multiplex PCR, and TCRdb holds only the in-frame ones, with some missing. Of roughly 49,000 clones listed, 79% are singletons. The receptor's source is an adult in good health. The V gene is TRBV21-1, the J gene TRBJ1-3. TRBV21-1 is labeled a pseudogene. The sample in question was peripheral blood, obtained on day 0 of MenACWY control vaccination. The CDR3 sequence is CASSSRDLRTNTIYF. The CDR3 bases are TGTGCCAGCAGCTCCCGGGACCTTCGAACGAACACCATATATTTT.